Below, 7 T cell receptor beta chains from the same sample are listed, as sequenced in a study of blood T cell repertoires in COVID-19. Libraries were prepared by immunoSEQ multiplex PCR; TCRdb keeps only in-frame clonotypes and omits some of them. The table lists approximately 270,000 clones, under 95% of them singletons, with less than 3.5% in the top ten. The sequenced sample consisted of PBMCs or T cells enriched from blood (not recorded which). The receptors come from a man aged 35 to 55 who had been exposed to COVID-19.

The rearrangement links TRBV19 to TRBJ1-5, with D possibly being TRBD1 (6 bases). V shed 6 bases and J shed 1 base, with 10 bases lying between them. The CDR3 is 14 amino acids. Germline CDR1 and CDR2: LNHDA and SQIVND (reference sequence). The DNA for the CDR3 is TGTGCCAGTAGGAAACAGGGAAGCAATCAGCCCCAGCATTTT. As protein: CASRKQGSNQPQHF.

The V gene is TRBV19, the J gene TRBJ2-1, with 12 bases lining up with TRBD2. V gave up 4 bases and J gave up 5 bases; unmatched junction bases: 3. Germline lookup yields CDR1 LNHDA and CDR2 SQIVND (reference sequence). The CDR3 consists of 15 residues. CDR3 amino acids: CASSTLAGGNNEQFF. The CDR3 DNA follows: TGTGCCAGTAGTACCCTAGCGGGAGGGAACAATGAGCAGTTCTTC.

This rearrangement joins TRBV18 to TRBJ2-1; 9 nucleotides agree with TRBD1. CDR1 and CDR2 (germline): KGHSH, LQKENI. This CDR3 is 15 amino acids long. V shed 3 bases, J shed 3 bases, and the junction held 3 bases outside the gene matches. The CDR3 loop is CASSPTGGSYNEQFF. As DNA, the CDR3 is TGTGCCAGCTCACCCACAGGGGGCAGCTACAATGAGCAGTTCTTC.

The V and J genes are TRBV25-1 and TRBJ1-3; D call uncertain. Deletions cut 4 bases from V and 3 bases from J, with 4 bases between. Germline CDR1 and CDR2: MGHDK and SYGVNS. The CDR3 has 12 amino acids. The CDR3 DNA reads TGTGCCAGCAGTGTCCATGGAAACACCATATATTTT. It encodes CASSVHGNTIYF.

V is TRBV27 and J is TRBJ2-1, with D possibly TRBD2 on 6 matching bases. CDR3 length: 15 residues. Germline assignment: CDR1 MNHEY and CDR2 SMNVEV (reference sequence). With 8 bases removed from V and 2 bases from J, the gap between germline ends came to 16 bases. As DNA, the CDR3 is TGTGCCAGCGGGGCGGGGCTCGGGACCTACAATGAGCAGTTCTTC. Its protein product is CASGAGLGTYNEQFF.

The chain carries TRBV7-8 and TRBJ1-2; no definite D call. The CDR3 spans 17 residues. The V gene lost 1 base and the J gene lost 2 bases, with 17 bases spanning the gap. Germline CDR1 is SGHVS and CDR2 is FQNEAQ. The CDR3 DNA sequence: TGTGCCAGCAGCTTAGATAGGCGGCCCGCCCAAAACTATGGCTACACCTTC. It translates to CASSLDRRPAQNYGYTF.

Comment on this clone: In the same sample, other DNA sequences code for this CDR3. This chain connects TRBV28 to TRBJ2-2; D not certain. V lost 3 bases and J 2 bases, leaving 4 bases between the germline ends. The CDR3 is 13 residues long. In germline, CDR1 is MDHEN, CDR2 SYDVKM. The CDR3 here is CASSFQNTGELFF. The CDR3 DNA reads as TGTGCCAGCAGTTTTCAAAACACCGGGGAGCTGTTTTTT.